These T cell receptor beta chains were read from a single sample in a study of control samples from healthy donors and cancer patients. Some clones are missing from TCRdb's copy, which holds only in-frame ones; the method was immunoSEQ multiplex PCR. The sample consists of approximately 60,000 clones, over 75% of them appearing once. The sequenced sample was PBMCs. The source is a woman aged 50 to 65 with colorectal cancer. The CDR3 runs from the conserved cysteine through the conserved F or W.

J,V,CDR3
TRBJ2-3,TRBV27,CASSLNPRPDTQYF
TRBJ1-4,TRBV5-4,CASSFKPGQPTEKLFF
TRBJ2-7,TRBV5-1,CASSWGAGSGEQYF
TRBJ2-3,TRBV2,CASSTDTQYF
TRBJ2-5,TRBV9,CASSAYSGGNMDQETQYF
TRBJ1-3,TRBV5-1,CASSLSQGTGNTIYF
TRBJ1-4,TRBV5-1,CASSAGTGLGTNEKLFF
TRBJ2-7,TRBV3-1/TRBV3-2,CASSEDIAYEQYF
TRBJ1-2,TRBV6-1,CASSESRGAKGANYGYTF
TRBJ2-1,TRBV5-8,CASSLERGSYNEQFF
TRBJ2-2,TRBV3-1/TRBV3-2,CASSQDWGSGSFTGELFF
TRBJ1-5,TRBV18,CASSPGAGQPQHF
TRBJ2-7,TRBV28,CASRSGTRREYF
TRBJ1-5,TRBV24-1,CATSAGQYSNQPQHF
TRBJ2-7,TRBV4-1,CASSHSPGTGTISYEQYF
TRBJ2-5,TRBV5-4,CASSWGLQKETQYF
TRBJ1-6,TRBV6-5,CASSYGTDDGSPLHF
TRBJ2-1,TRBV27,CASSFTRDSYNEQFF
TRBJ1-3,TRBV19,CASSWGLAGNTIYF
TRBJ2-7,TRBV2,CASSEAPRQGAEQYF
TRBJ2-3,TRBV10-1,CASSGGVRTDTQYF
TRBJ2-7,TRBV19,CASRKDGSYEQYF
TRBJ1-2,TRBV6-1,CASSDLTGIDYGYTF
TRBJ2-7,TRBV3-1/TRBV3-2,CASSFGQGVSYEQYF
TRBJ2-5,TRBV2,CASSEGLAGGETQYF
TRBJ2-3,TRBV7-7,CASSLGQASDTQYF
TRBJ2-5,TRBV5-5,CASSLEQGSKTQYF
TRBJ2-6,TRBV2,CASSGGTGLSGANVLTF
TRBJ1-6,TRBV2,CASNRGFGNSPLHF
TRBJ1-4,TRBV28,CASTSRRQGNEKLFF
NA,TRBV5-1,CASSWIRGTGELFF
TRBJ2-1,TRBV5-1,CASSLGLAPYNEQFF
TRBJ1-5,TRBV6-5,CASSTKPDTAQHF
TRBJ2-2,TRBV13,CASSPVPSGELFF
TRBJ2-7,TRBV11-2,CASSLQGYEQYF
TRBJ2-5,TRBV30,CAWSVGQGGVETQYF
TRBJ1-4,TRBV5-8,CAGDRAPNEKLFF
TRBJ1-1,TRBV5-1,CASSRTGNTEAFF
TRBJ1-1,TRBV7-8,CASRRDNTEAFF
TRBJ1-1,TRBV5-1,CASSLGQGAPEAFF
TRBJ2-5,TRBV7-6,CASSRGVQETQYF
TRBJ1-6,TRBV30,CAWRSNSPLHF
TRBJ2-2,TRBV5-1,CASSPQGVGGELFF
TRBJ2-7,TRBV11-2,CASSLDWAGGGYEQYF
TRBJ2-6,TRBV9,CASSPRAGANVLTF
TRBJ2-5,TRBV3-1/TRBV3-2,CASSQDFEGYGQETQYF
TRBJ1-5,TRBV2,CASSGEAQGQPQHF
TRBJ1-6,TRBV13,CASSLRVGANNSPLHF
TRBJ1-6,TRBV7-9,CASSGYNSPLHF
TRBJ1-2,TRBV5-4,CASSLGFEGVWSGYTF
TRBJ2-1,TRBV29-1,CSASGLAGGYNEQFF
TRBJ2-4,TRBV30,CAWRGAKNIQYF
TRBJ1-6,TRBV2,CASKQINNSPLHF
TRBJ2-1,TRBV5-1,CASRNSRNEQFF